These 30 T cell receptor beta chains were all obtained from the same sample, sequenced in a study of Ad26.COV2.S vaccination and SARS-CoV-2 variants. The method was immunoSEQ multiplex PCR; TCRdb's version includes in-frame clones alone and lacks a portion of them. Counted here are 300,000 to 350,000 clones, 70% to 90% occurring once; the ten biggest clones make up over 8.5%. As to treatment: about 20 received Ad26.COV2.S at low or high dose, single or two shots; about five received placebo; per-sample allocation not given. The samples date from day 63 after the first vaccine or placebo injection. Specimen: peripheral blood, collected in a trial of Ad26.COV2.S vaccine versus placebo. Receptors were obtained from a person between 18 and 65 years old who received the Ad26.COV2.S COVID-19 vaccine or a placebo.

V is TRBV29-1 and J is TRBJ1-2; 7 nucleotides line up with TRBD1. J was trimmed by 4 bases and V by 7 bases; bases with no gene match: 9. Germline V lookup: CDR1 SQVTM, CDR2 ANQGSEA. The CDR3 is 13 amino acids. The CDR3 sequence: CSAQGGGGYGYTF. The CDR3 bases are TGCAGCGCCCAAGGAGGGGGCGGCTATGGCTACACCTTC.

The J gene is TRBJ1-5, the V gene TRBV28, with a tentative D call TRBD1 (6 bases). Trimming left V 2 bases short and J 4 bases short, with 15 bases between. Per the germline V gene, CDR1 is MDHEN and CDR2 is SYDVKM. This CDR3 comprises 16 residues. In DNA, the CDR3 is TGTGCCAGCAGTTTAAGGGGCAGGGGCCCTAATCAGCCCCAGCATTTT. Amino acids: CASSLRGRGPNQPQHF. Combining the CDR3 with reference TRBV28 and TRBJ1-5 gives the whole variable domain DVKVTQSSRYLVKRTGEKVFLECVQDMDHENMFWYRQDPGLGLRLIYFSYDVKMKEKGDIPEGYSVSREKKERFSLILESASTNQTSMYLCASSLRGRGPNQPQHFGDGTRLSIL.

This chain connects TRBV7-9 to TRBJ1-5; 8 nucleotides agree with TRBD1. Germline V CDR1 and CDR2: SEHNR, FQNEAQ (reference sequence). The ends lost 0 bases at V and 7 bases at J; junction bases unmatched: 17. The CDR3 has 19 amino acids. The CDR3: CASSLAPRAGGEGKQPQHF. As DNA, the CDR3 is TGTGCCAGCAGCTTAGCGCCGCGGGCAGGGGGCGAGGGAAAACAGCCCCAGCATTTT.

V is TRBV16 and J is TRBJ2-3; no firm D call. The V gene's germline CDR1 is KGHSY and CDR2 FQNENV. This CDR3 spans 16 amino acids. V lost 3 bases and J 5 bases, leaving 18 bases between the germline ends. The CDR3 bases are TGTGCCAGCAGCCATGTACCCAGGCAGGAAGGAGATACGCAGTATTTT. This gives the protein CASSHVPRQEGDTQYF.

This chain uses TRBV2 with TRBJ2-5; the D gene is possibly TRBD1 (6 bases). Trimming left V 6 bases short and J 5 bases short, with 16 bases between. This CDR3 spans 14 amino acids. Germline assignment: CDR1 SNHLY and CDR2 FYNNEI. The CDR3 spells CASRTQGPWETQYF. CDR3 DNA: TGTGCCAGCAGAACACAGGGTCCATGGGAGACCCAGTACTTC. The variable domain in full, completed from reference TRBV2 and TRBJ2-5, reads EPEVTQTPSHQVTQMGQEVILRCVPISNHLYFYWYRQILGQKVEFLVSFYNNEISEKSEIFDDQFSVERPDGSNFTLKIRSTKLEDSAMYFCASRTQGPWETQYFGPGTRLLVL.

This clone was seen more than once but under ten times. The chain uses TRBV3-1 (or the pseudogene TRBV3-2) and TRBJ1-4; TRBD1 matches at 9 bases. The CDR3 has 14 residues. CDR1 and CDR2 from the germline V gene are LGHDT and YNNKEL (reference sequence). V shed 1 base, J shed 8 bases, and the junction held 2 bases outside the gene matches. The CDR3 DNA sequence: TGTGCCAGCAGCCAAGGGGACAGGGACGAAAAACTGTTTTTT. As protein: CASSQGDRDEKLFF.

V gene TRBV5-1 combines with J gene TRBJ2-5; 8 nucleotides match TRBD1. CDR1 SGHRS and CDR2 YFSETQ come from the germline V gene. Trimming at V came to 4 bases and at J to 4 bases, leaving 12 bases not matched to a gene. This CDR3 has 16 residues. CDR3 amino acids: CASSPPRQGAGETQYF. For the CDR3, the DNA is TGCGCCAGCAGCCCCCCGCGGCAGGGGGCGGGAGAGACCCAGTACTTC.

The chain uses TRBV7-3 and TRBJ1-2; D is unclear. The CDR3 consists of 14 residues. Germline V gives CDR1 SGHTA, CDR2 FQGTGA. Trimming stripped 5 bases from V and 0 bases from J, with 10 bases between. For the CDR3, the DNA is TGTGCCAGCAGCCCGGACGGACCTAACTATGGCTACACCTTC. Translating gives CASSPDGPNYGYTF.

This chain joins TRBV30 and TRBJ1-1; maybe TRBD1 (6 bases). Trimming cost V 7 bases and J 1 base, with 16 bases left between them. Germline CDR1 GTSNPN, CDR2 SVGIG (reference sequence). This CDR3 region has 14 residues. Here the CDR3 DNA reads TGTGCCTTTTCCCTTCCGGGACAGAACACTGAAGCTTTCTTT. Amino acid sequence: CAFSLPGQNTEAFF. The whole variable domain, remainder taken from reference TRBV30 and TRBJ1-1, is SQTIHQWPATLVQPVGSPLSLECTVEGTSNPNLYWYRQAAGRGLQLLFYSVGIGQISSEVPQNLSASRPQDRQFILSSKKLLLSDSGFYLCAFSLPGQNTEAFFGQGTRLTVV.

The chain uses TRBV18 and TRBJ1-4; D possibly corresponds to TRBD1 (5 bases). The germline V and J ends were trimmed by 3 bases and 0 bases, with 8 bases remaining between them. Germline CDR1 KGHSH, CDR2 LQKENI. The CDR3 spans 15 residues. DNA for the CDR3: TGTGCCAGCTCACCTAGGGGAGCAACTAATGAAAAACTGTTTTTT. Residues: CASSPRGATNEKLFF.

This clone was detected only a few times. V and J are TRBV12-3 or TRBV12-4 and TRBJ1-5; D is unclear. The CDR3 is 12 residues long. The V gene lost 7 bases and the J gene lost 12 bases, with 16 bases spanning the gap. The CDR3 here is CASTPSGMGQHF. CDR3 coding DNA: TGTGCCAGCACTCCCTCTGGGATGGGCCAGCATTTT.

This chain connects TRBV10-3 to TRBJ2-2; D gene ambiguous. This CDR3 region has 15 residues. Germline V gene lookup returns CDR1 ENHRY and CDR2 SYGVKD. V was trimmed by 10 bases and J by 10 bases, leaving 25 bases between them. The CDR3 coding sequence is TGTGCCAAAAAAGGTTGTTTTTTTTGGCCGGAGGAGCTGTTTTTT. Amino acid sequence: CAKKGCFFWPEELFF.

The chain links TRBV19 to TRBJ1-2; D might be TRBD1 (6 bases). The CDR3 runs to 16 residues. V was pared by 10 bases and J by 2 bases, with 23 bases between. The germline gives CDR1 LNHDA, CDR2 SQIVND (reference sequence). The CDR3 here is CATSRGTRFENYGYTF. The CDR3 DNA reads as TGTGCCACCTCCCGAGGGACAAGGTTCGAGAACTATGGCTACACCTTC. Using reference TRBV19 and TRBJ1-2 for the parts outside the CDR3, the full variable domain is DGGITQSPKYLFRKEGQNVTLSCEQNLNHDAMYWYRQDPGQGLRLIYYSQIVNDFQKGDIAEGYSVSREKKESFPLTVTSAQKNPTAFYLCATSRGTRFENYGYTFGSGTRLTVV.

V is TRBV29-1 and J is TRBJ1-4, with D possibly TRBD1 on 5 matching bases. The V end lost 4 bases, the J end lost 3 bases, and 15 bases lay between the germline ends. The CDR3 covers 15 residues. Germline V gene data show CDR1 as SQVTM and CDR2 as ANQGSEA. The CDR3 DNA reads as TGCAGCGTTGGGCAGGGTGTAAGTCCTAATGAAAAACTGTTTTTT. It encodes CSVGQGVSPNEKLFF.

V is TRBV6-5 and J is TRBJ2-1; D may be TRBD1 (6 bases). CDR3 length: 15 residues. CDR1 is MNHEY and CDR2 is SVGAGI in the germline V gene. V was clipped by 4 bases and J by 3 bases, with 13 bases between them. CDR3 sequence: CASSFTGSDYNEQFF. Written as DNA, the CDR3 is TGTGCCAGCAGTTTTACAGGGTCAGACTACAATGAGCAGTTCTTC.

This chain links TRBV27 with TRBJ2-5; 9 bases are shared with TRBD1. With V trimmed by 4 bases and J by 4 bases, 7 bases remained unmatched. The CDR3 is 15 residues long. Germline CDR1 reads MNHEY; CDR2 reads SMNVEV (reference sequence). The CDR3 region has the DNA TGTGCCAGCAGTTCAGGACAGGGGATGCGAGAGACCCAGTACTTC. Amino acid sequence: CASSSGQGMRETQYF.

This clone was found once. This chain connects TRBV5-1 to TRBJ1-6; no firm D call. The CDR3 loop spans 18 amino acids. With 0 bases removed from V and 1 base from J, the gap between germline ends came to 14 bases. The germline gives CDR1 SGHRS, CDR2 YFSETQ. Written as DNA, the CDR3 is TGCGCCAGCAGCTTGGCTGTCACCGGACGATCCTATAATTCACCCCTCCACTTT. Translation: CASSLAVTGRSYNSPLHF.

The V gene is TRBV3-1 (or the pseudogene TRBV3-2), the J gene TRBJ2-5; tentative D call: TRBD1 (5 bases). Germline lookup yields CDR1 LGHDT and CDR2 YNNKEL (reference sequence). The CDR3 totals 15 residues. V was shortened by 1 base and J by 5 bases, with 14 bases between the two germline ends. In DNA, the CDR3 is TGTGCCAGCAGCCAAGGGTATAGGGGTAGGGAGACCCAGTACTTC. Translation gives CASSQGYRGRETQYF.

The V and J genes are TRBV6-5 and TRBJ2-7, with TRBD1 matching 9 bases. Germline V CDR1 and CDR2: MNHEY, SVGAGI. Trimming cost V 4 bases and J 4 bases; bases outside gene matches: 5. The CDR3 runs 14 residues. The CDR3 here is CASSSQGAEYEQYF. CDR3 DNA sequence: TGTGCCAGCAGTTCACAGGGGGCGGAGTACGAGCAGTACTTC.

CDR3 coding DNA: TGTGCCAGCAGCTTGGGGGTTAGCGGGAGGGATACGCAGTATTTT. Amino acid sequence: CASSLGVSGRDTQYF. The chain combines TRBV5-6 with TRBJ2-3, with 10 positions matching TRBD2. Germline CDR1 reads SGHDT; CDR2 reads YYEEEE. With 0 bases clipped from V and 6 bases from J, the junction kept 4 bases outside the gene matches. This CDR3 is built from 15 residues. The full variable domain, rest sourced from reference TRBV5-6 and TRBJ2-3, is DAGVTQSPTHLIKTRGQQVTLRCSPKSGHDTVSWYQQALGQGPQFIFQYYEEEERQRGNFPDRFSGHQFPNYSSELNVNALLLGDSALYLCASSLGVSGRDTQYFGPGTRLTVL.

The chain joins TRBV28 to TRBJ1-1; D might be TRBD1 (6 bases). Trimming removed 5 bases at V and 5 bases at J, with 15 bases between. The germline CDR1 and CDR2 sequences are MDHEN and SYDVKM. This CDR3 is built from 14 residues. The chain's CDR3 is CASSAIQGRTEAFF. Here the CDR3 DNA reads TGTGCCAGCAGTGCGATACAGGGTAGGACTGAAGCTTTCTTT.

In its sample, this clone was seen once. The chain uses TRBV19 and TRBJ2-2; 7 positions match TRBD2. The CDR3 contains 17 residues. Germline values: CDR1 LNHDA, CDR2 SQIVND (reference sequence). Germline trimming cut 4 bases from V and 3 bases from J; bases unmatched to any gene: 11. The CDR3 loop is CASSKAARTSDTGELFF. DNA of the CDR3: TGTGCCAGTAGTAAAGCGGCCCGGACTAGTGACACCGGGGAGCTGTTTTTT.

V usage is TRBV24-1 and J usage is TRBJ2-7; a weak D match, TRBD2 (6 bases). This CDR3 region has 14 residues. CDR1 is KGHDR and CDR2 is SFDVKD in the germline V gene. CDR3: CRWGVRREAYEQYF. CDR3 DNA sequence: TGTCGTTGGGGGGTTCGCAGGGAGGCCTACGAGCAGTACTTC.

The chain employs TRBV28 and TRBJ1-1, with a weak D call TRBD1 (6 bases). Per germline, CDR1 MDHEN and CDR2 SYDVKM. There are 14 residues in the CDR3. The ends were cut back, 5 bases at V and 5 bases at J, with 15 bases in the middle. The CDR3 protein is CASSRGGARTEAFF. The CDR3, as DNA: TGTGCCAGCAGTAGGGGGGGGGCGAGGACTGAAGCTTTCTTT.

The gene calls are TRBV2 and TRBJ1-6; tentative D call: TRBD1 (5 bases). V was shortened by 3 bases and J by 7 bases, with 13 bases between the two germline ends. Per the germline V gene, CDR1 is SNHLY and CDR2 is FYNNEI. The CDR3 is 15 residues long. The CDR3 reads CASSDLFRTNSPLHF. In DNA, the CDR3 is TGTGCCAGCAGTGACTTGTTTAGGACAAATTCACCCCTCCACTTT.

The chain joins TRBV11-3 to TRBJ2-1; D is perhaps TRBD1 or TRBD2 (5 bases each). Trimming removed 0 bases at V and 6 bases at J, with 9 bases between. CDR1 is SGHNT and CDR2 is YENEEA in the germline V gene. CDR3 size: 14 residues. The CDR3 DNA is TGTGCCAGCAGCTTAGATGGGGGTTCCAATGAGCAGTTCTTC. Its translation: CASSLDGGSNEQFF.

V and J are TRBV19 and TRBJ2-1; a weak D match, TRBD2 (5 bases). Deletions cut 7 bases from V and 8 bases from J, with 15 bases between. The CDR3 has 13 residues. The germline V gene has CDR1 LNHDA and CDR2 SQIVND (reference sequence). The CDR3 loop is CASKDPGVDEQFF. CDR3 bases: TGTGCCAGTAAGGACCCCGGGGTTGATGAGCAGTTCTTC.

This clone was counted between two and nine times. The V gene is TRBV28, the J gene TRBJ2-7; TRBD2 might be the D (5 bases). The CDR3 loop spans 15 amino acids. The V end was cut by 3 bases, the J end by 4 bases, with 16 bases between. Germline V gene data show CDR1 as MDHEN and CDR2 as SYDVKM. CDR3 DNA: TGTGCCAGCAGTTTTCATAAGGCGTCGGGATACGAGCAGTACTTC. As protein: CASSFHKASGYEQYF.

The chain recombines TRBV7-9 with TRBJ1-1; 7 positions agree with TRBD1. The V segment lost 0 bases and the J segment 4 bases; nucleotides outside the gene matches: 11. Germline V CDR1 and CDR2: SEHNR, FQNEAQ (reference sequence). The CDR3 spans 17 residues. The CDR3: CASSLAPGTEVFTEAFF. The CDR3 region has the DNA TGTGCCAGCAGCTTAGCCCCCGGGACAGAAGTTTTCACTGAAGCTTTCTTT.

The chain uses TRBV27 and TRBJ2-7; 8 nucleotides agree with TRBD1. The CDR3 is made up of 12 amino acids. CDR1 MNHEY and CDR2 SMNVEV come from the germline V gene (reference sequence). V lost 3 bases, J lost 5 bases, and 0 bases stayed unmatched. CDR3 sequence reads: CASSFRGHEQYF. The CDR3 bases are TGTGCCAGCAGTTTCAGGGGGCACGAGCAGTACTTC.